This T cell receptor beta chain was found in a study of OX40 agonist ivuxolimab in advanced cancers. Overall study: Ivuxolimab, an antibody that agonizes OX40 (CD134), was administered to the patients. Patients were dosed intravenously with ivuxolimab at 0.01 to 10 mg/kg every 2 weeks. With a range of roughly 20 to 79, age averaged approximately 64 years, and roughly 80% were male.

The CDR3 runs 16 residues. The V gene end was trimmed by 2 bases and the J gene end by 1 base; junction bases not matched to a gene: 4. The method was immunoSEQ multiplex PCR; TCRdb's version includes in-frame clones alone and lacks a portion of them. The table has roughly 110,000 clones, approximately 90% seen once. Samples of blood were obtained at baseline, on cycle 4 day 1, and on cycle 7 day 1. The rearrangement uses TRBV6-7 and TRBJ2-3; 9 bases align to TRBD1. TRBV6-7 is annotated as an ORF whose role is uncertain. The source material was CD4+ or CD8+ T cells sorted from blood, sampled in a trial of the OX40 agonist ivuxolimab. The receptor was derived from an adult with an advanced solid tumor such as melanoma, head and neck, liver or kidney cancer. The DNA of the CDR3 is TGTGCCAGCAGTTACATAAGGACAGGGGGCACAGATACGCAGTATTTT. Protein product: CASSYIRTGGTDTQYF.